This passage covers 13 T cell receptor beta chains from one sample sequenced in a study of blood T cell repertoires in COVID-19. The assay was immunoSEQ multiplex PCR, and TCRdb's table has in-frame clones only and misses some. The table shows around 86,000 clones, with around 86% occurring only once. The sample comprised peripheral blood. The receptors originated from a woman older than 75 with acute or convalescent COVID-19.

The V and J genes are TRBV5-1 and TRBJ1-6; 8 nucleotides agree with TRBD1. Germline CDR1 SGHRS, CDR2 YFSETQ. The CDR3 is made up of 14 amino acids. The V segment lost 5 bases and the J segment 9 bases; nucleotides outside the gene matches: 7. The CDR3 here is CASSSGTGGSPLHF. Here the CDR3 DNA reads TGCGCCAGCAGTTCCGGGACAGGAGGTTCACCCCTCCACTTT.

This clone turned up a few times. The chain carries TRBV7-2 and TRBJ2-1; a possible D gene is TRBD1 (5 bases). V was cut by 2 bases and J by 7 bases, with 12 bases left in between. The V gene's germline CDR1 is SGHTA and CDR2 FQGNSA. The CDR3 has 14 residues. The CDR3: CASSLFFDRNEQFF. CDR3 sequence (DNA): TGTGCCAGCAGCTTATTCTTTGACAGAAATGAGCAGTTCTTC.

The chain has TRBV19 and TRBJ1-6, with D tentatively TRBD1 (6 bases). Germline CDR1 reads LNHDA; CDR2 reads SQIVND (reference sequence). CDR3 length equals 15 residues. V gave up 4 bases and J gave up 4 bases, with 11 bases separating them. The CDR3 here is CASSTRDNYNSPLHF. In nucleotides, the CDR3 is TGTGCCAGTAGTACCCGGGACAATTATAATTCACCCCTCCACTTT.

The chain couples TRBV7-8 to TRBJ2-5; the D gene could be TRBD1 or TRBD2 (6 bases each). The CDR3 spans 14 residues. Trimming cost V 5 bases and J 1 base, with 11 bases left between them. Germline V gene lookup returns CDR1 SGHVS and CDR2 FQNEAQ. The DNA for the CDR3 is TGTGCCAGCAGCCGAGGGGGACTCCAAGAGACCCAGTACTTC. This codes for CASSRGGLQETQYF.

The CDR3 loop reads CASTSGGQPQHF. The DNA of the CDR3 is TGTGCCAGCACCTCAGGGGGTCAGCCCCAGCATTTT. V and J are TRBV27 and TRBJ1-5; 7 bases are shared with TRBD1. Germline trimming cut 7 bases from V and 6 bases from J; bases unmatched to any gene: 3. This CDR3 is built from 12 residues. The germline V gene encodes CDR1 MNHEY and CDR2 SMNVEV (reference sequence).

The V call is TRBV4-3, the J call TRBJ2-2; TRBD1 is a possible D gene (6 bases). CDR3 length: 17 residues. Trimming removed 3 bases from V and 0 bases from J, with 14 bases in between. Germline lookup yields CDR1 LGHNA and CDR2 YSLEER. DNA for the CDR3: TGCGCCAGCAGCCAGGGTCCGGCAGGGGCGAACACCGGGGAGCTGTTTTTT. Translated: CASSQGPAGANTGELFF.

This sequence joins TRBV7-9 and TRBJ1-3, with D possibly TRBD1 on 5 matching bases. V gave up 8 bases and J gave up 4 bases, with 9 bases separating them. The V gene's germline CDR1 is SEHNR and CDR2 FQNEAQ (reference sequence). The CDR3 totals 12 residues. The chain's CDR3 is CASSGVGNTIYF. The CDR3 DNA follows: TGTGCCAGCTCGGGGGTCGGAAACACCATATATTTT.

CDR3 in amino acids: CASSLLFTLGGNEQFF. The CDR3 nucleotides are TGTGCCAGCAGCTTACTGTTTACCTTAGGGGGCAATGAGCAGTTCTTC. The V call is TRBV5-5, the J call TRBJ2-1, with D possibly TRBD1 on 6 matching bases. This CDR3 is 16 amino acids long. In germline, CDR1 is SGHKS, CDR2 YYEKEE (reference sequence). The V and J ends lost 2 bases and 6 bases respectively, with 18 bases between them.

The chain combines TRBV7-2 with TRBJ1-3, with 9 bases aligning to TRBD1. The V gene end was trimmed by 5 bases and the J gene end by 4 bases; junction bases not matched to a gene: 6. The length of the CDR3 is 15 residues. Per germline, CDR1 SGHTA and CDR2 FQGNSA. For the CDR3, the DNA is TGTGCCAGCAGCCCAGACAGGGGGACGGGAAACACCATATATTTT. This gives the protein CASSPDRGTGNTIYF.

The V call is TRBV6-5, the J call TRBJ1-2; 8 bases fit TRBD1. V lost 4 bases to trimming and J lost 8 bases; unmatched junction nucleotides: 6. Germline V gene sequence: CDR1 MNHEY, CDR2 SVGAGI. The CDR3 runs 13 residues. Here the CDR3 reads CASSSDRAGGYTF. The CDR3 coding sequence is TGTGCCAGCAGTTCGGACAGGGCGGGCGGCTACACCTTC.

The CDR3 loop reads CASSLDSVTKNIQYF. The CDR3 DNA reads as TGTGCCAGCAGCTTGGATAGCGTAACCAAAAACATTCAGTACTTC. The V and J genes are TRBV5-4 and TRBJ2-4, with D possibly TRBD2 on 5 matching bases. Germline V gives CDR1 SGHNT, CDR2 YYREEE (reference sequence). The V gene lost 0 bases and the J gene lost 2 bases, with 9 bases spanning the gap. The CDR3 is 15 amino acids.

The chain combines TRBV30 with TRBJ1-6; D may be TRBD1 (6 bases). Trimming took off 4 bases at V and 6 bases at J, with 22 bases between the two ends. Looked up from germline, CDR1 is GTSNPN and CDR2 is SVGIG (reference sequence). The CDR3 consists of 17 residues. CDR3 region: CAWTPSPRGWANSPLHF. CDR3 coding DNA: TGTGCCTGGACCCCTAGCCCCAGGGGCTGGGCTAATTCACCCCTCCACTTT. The variable domain in full, completed from reference TRBV30 and TRBJ1-6, reads SQTIHQWPATLVQPVGSPLSLECTVEGTSNPNLYWYRQAAGRGLQLLFYSVGIGQISSEVPQNLSASRPQDRQFILSSKKLLLSDSGFYLCAWTPSPRGWANSPLHFGNGTRLTVT.

The gene calls are TRBV19 and TRBJ2-1, with 9 bases aligning to TRBD1. Germline CDR1 and CDR2: LNHDA and SQIVND (reference sequence). Unmatched junction bases numbered 10, after V lost 5 bases and J lost 5 bases. This CDR3 has 16 amino acids. As DNA, the CDR3 is TGTGCCAGTAGTGCCACTCGGGACAGGGCGAACAATGAGCAGTTCTTC. This sequence encodes CASSATRDRANNEQFF. Looking up the rest from reference TRBV19 and TRBJ2-1 gives the full variable domain: DGGITQSPKYLFRKEGQNVTLSCEQNLNHDAMYWYRQDPGQGLRLIYYSQIVNDFQKGDIAEGYSVSREKKESFPLTVTSAQKNPTAFYLCASSATRDRANNEQFFGPGTRLTVL.